Presented here are 27 T cell receptor beta chains from one specimen sequenced in a study of cytomegalovirus exposure and HLA in healthy donors. The PCR had 60 Vbeta and 13 Jbeta primers. Only in-frame clones appear in the TCRdb table, and some are missing; sequencing was by immunoSEQ multiplex PCR. The sample includes 100,000 to 120,000 clones, around 82% of them seen just once. Specimen: PBMCs. Source of these receptors: a woman aged 25-40 years in good health and CMV-seropositive.

This clone was detected a few times. The rearrangement links TRBV19 to TRBJ1-5; maybe TRBD1 (6 bases). The V gene's germline CDR1 is LNHDA and CDR2 SQIVND (reference sequence). The V end was cut by 2 bases, the J end by 1 base, with 15 bases between. The CDR3 has 17 amino acids. The CDR3 loop is CASSILWIGQSNQPQHF. CDR3 bases: TGTGCCAGTAGTATATTATGGATAGGACAGAGCAATCAGCCCCAGCATTTT.

This chain joins TRBV7-3 and TRBJ2-3, with 7 bases identical to TRBD2. Germline-derived CDR1 and CDR2 are SGHTA and FQGTGA. The trim removed 4 bases at V and 0 bases at J, leaving 4 bases unmatched. This CDR3 contains 15 residues. DNA of the CDR3: TGTGCCAGCAGCTCCTGGGGGGGGAGCACAGATACGCAGTATTTT. It is translated as CASSSWGGSTDTQYF.

This rearrangement joins TRBV15 to TRBJ1-1, with no clear D. V was cut by 1 base and J by 4 bases, with 10 bases left in between. CDR3 length: 14 amino acids. Germline V gene sequence: CDR1 LNHNV, CDR2 YYDKDF (reference sequence). The DNA for the CDR3 is TGTGCCACCAGCAGAGGGAAACTACGCACTGAAGCTTTCTTT. Translating it yields CATSRGKLRTEAFF.

This clone was recorded a few times. The chain links TRBV5-1 to TRBJ2-3, with D unresolved. Looked up from germline, CDR1 is SGHRS and CDR2 is YFSETQ. V lost 4 bases and J lost 1, with 10 bases in between. The CDR3 runs 14 residues. CDR3 loop: CASSVASGTDTQYF. Here the CDR3 DNA reads TGCGCCAGCAGCGTAGCTTCTGGCACAGATACGCAGTATTTT.

The chain links TRBV13 to TRBJ2-3, with 10 bases fitting TRBD1. This CDR3 has 16 residues. The V and J ends lost 5 bases and 2 bases, in that order; junction bases with no gene match: 7. The germline V gene has CDR1 PRHDT and CDR2 FYEKMQ (reference sequence). The CDR3 coding sequence is TGTGCCAGCAGCCTTCGGACAGGGGGACCCACAGATACGCAGTATTTT. It specifies CASSLRTGGPTDTQYF.

The gene calls are TRBV18 and TRBJ1-4, with D uncertain. The V end lost 0 bases, the J end lost 4 bases, and 6 bases lay between the germline ends. This CDR3 has 14 amino acids. Germline values: CDR1 KGHSH, CDR2 LQKENI. DNA for the CDR3: TGTGCCAGCTCACCACCGAGTCTTAATGAAAAACTGTTTTTT. Translation gives CASSPPSLNEKLFF.

This rearrangement joins TRBV4-2 to TRBJ2-7; 12 nucleotides match TRBD2. Trimming took 0 bases from V and 2 from J; bases not matched to a gene: 2. The germline CDR1 and CDR2 sequences are LGHNA and YNFKEQ. The CDR3 totals 16 residues. The CDR3 spells CASSQETSGGTYEQYF. The DNA for the CDR3 is TGTGCCAGCAGCCAAGAGACTAGCGGGGGTACCTACGAGCAGTACTTC.

In DNA, the CDR3 is TGTGCCAGCAGCGGGGGACTAGCGGACTACAATGAGCAGTTCTTC. Translating gives CASSGGLADYNEQFF. This rearrangement joins TRBV9 to TRBJ2-1, with 11 bases matching TRBD2. V lost 3 bases to trimming and J lost 3 bases; unmatched junction nucleotides: 2. This CDR3 region has 15 residues. CDR1 is SGDLS and CDR2 is YYNGEE in the germline V gene. The variable domain in full, completed from reference TRBV9 and TRBJ2-1, reads DSGVTQTPKHLITATGQRVTLRCSPRSGDLSVYWYQQSLDQGLQFLIQYYNGEERAKGNILERFSAQQFPDLHSELNLSSLELGDSALYFCASSGGLADYNEQFFGPGTRLTVL.

V usage is TRBV18 and J usage is TRBJ2-5; D perhaps matches TRBD1 (5 bases). V gave up 1 base and J gave up 4 bases, with 10 bases separating them. The germline gives CDR1 KGHSH, CDR2 LQKENI. The CDR3 is 14 residues long. For the CDR3, the DNA is TGTGCCAGCTCACCACTACAGGTCTCAGAGACCCAGTACTTC. Translating gives CASSPLQVSETQYF.

This clone was counted a few times. The sample carries other DNA sequences with the same CDR3. The genes are TRBV7-9 and TRBJ1-1; D not resolved. Germline V gene data show CDR1 as SEHNR and CDR2 as FQNEAQ (reference sequence). Trimming shortened V by 3 bases and J by 3 bases, and 5 bases separated the two germline ends. This CDR3 is built from 12 residues. The CDR3 region has the DNA TGTGCCAGCAGCTTTAGTGACACTGAAGCTTTCTTT. Translation gives CASSFSDTEAFF. Complete variable domain (other parts from reference TRBV7-9 and TRBJ1-1): DTGVSQNPRHKITKRGQNVTFRCDPISEHNRLYWYRQTLGQGPEFLTYFQNEAQLEKSRLLSDRFSAERPKGSFSTLEIQRTEQGDSAMYLCASSFSDTEAFFGQGTRLTVV.

The chain joins TRBV2 to TRBJ2-6; 7 bases map to TRBD1. J was trimmed by 2 bases and V by 5 bases; bases with no gene match: 12. This CDR3 is built from 18 residues. CDR1 is SNHLY, CDR2 FYNNEI, per germline. The CDR3 coding sequence is TGTGCCAGCAGTAGGGGGCCACGACCAGGGGCTGGGGCCAACGTCCTGACTTTC. Translation gives CASSRGPRPGAGANVLTF.

This rearrangement joins TRBV19 to TRBJ1-5; the match to TRBD1 covers 10 bases. CDR1 is LNHDA, CDR2 SQIVND, per germline (reference sequence). There are 18 residues in the CDR3. After removal of 10 bases from V and 2 bases from J, the junction contained 17 bases not matched to a gene. CDR3 in amino acids: CATTPSGTGVYGNQPQHF. The CDR3 DNA reads TGTGCCACCACCCCTTCCGGGACAGGGGTATATGGCAATCAGCCCCAGCATTTT.

The chain uses TRBV6-5 and TRBJ2-7; D perhaps matches TRBD1 (6 bases). Per the germline V gene, CDR1 is MNHEY and CDR2 is SVGAGI. The CDR3 runs 13 residues. The ends were cut back, 0 bases at V and 3 bases at J, with 6 bases in the middle. The CDR3 region is CASSYSQGYEQYF. CDR3 bases: TGTGCCAGCAGTTACTCACAGGGCTACGAGCAGTACTTC.

The chain has TRBV27 and TRBJ1-4, with D possibly TRBD1 on 6 matching bases. Trimming took 4 bases from V and 7 from J, leaving 10 bases between them. The CDR3 runs to 13 residues. Germline values: CDR1 MNHEY, CDR2 SMNVEV (reference sequence). The CDR3 sequence: CASSSYRVEKLFF. The CDR3 coding sequence is TGTGCCAGCAGTTCCTACAGGGTTGAAAAACTGTTTTTT.

The sample holds one count of this clone. The chain joins TRBV30 to TRBJ2-2; no reliable D call. Deletions cut 2 bases from V and 6 bases from J, with 13 bases between. CDR1 is GTSNPN, CDR2 SVGIG, per germline (reference sequence). CDR3 length: 14 residues. CDR3 amino acids: CAWSLFLEPGELFF. In nucleotides, the CDR3 is TGTGCCTGGAGTCTCTTCCTTGAGCCCGGGGAGCTGTTTTTT.

The chain employs TRBV18 and TRBJ1-4; D not resolved. Trimming stripped 6 bases from V and 5 bases from J, with 10 bases between. Germline V gene sequence: CDR1 KGHSH, CDR2 LQKENI. This CDR3 has 13 residues. CDR3 nucleotide sequence: TGTGCCAGCTCTAGCAGATTAAATGAAAAACTGTTTTTT. Translated, it gives CASSSRLNEKLFF.

This chain links TRBV2 with TRBJ1-4; perhaps TRBD1 as D (6 bases). V was shortened by 7 bases and J by 14 bases, with 17 bases between the two germline ends. The CDR3 runs 12 residues. Germline V lookup: CDR1 SNHLY, CDR2 FYNNEI. The CDR3 DNA follows: TGTGCCAGCACGGGGGCGGGGGGGAGTCTGTTTTTT. This translates into CASTGAGGSLFF.

The gene calls are TRBV29-1 and TRBJ2-5, with D perhaps TRBD1 (6 bases). V was cut by 2 bases and J by 2 bases, with 12 bases left in between. The CDR3 is 14 residues long. CDR1 is SQVTM and CDR2 is ANQGSEA in the germline V gene. The CDR3 coding sequence is TGCAGCGTTGAAAGGAGTGGACAGCAAGAGACCCAGTACTTC. Translating it yields CSVERSGQQETQYF.

V usage is TRBV7-9 and J usage is TRBJ1-2; no firm D call. CDR1 is SEHNR, CDR2 FQNEAQ, per germline (reference sequence). The CDR3 has 13 amino acids. V gave up 5 bases and J gave up 6 bases, with 13 bases separating them. CDR3 region: CASSLQEINGYTF. DNA of the CDR3: TGTGCCAGCAGCCTCCAGGAAATTAATGGCTACACCTTC. Full variable domain (missing parts from reference TRBV7-9 and TRBJ1-2): DTGVSQNPRHKITKRGQNVTFRCDPISEHNRLYWYRQTLGQGPEFLTYFQNEAQLEKSRLLSDRFSAERPKGSFSTLEIQRTEQGDSAMYLCASSLQEINGYTFGSGTRLTVV.

This clone showed up just a few times. Distinct nucleotide sequences in the sample also encode this CDR3. J is TRBJ1-1 and V is TRBV6-1; 10 positions agree with TRBD1. J gave up 4 bases and V 7 bases, and 6 bases lay outside the gene matches. The CDR3 has 14 residues. CDR1 and CDR2 from the germline V gene are MNHNS and SASEGT. The chain's CDR3 is CASTMDRGGTEAFF. CDR3 in DNA: TGTGCCAGCACCATGGACAGGGGGGGCACTGAAGCTTTCTTT.

This chain joins TRBV7-9 and TRBJ1-1; no definite D call. Germline V CDR1 and CDR2: SEHNR, FQNEAQ (reference sequence). The CDR3 loop spans 12 amino acids. Trimming removed 11 bases at V and 11 bases at J, with 21 bases between. The chain's CDR3 is CACGDMAYAAFF. The CDR3 DNA sequence: TGTGCCTGCGGGGATATGGCCTATGCGGCTTTCTTT.

This chain joins TRBV11-2 and TRBJ1-1; TRBD1 agrees at 7 bases. There are 15 residues in the CDR3. J lost 3 bases, V lost 4 bases, and 8 bases had no gene match. Germline CDR1 is SGHAT and CDR2 is FQNNGV. The CDR3 sequence: CASSSQQGLYTEAFF. The CDR3 DNA reads as TGTGCCAGCAGCTCCCAACAGGGGTTATACACTGAAGCTTTCTTT.

Concerning this clone: The same CDR3 is also encoded by other DNA sequences in this sample. The V and J genes are TRBV18 and TRBJ2-7, with D perhaps TRBD2 (6 bases). The CDR3 length is 14 residues. The germline gives CDR1 KGHSH, CDR2 LQKENI. Trimming cost V 0 bases and J 4 bases, with 10 bases left between them. The DNA for the CDR3 is TGTGCCAGCTCACCACCGGGACTTACTTACGAGCAGTACTTC. This gives the protein CASSPPGLTYEQYF.

The V gene is TRBV6-5, the J gene TRBJ1-2, with 9 nucleotides matching TRBD1. With V trimmed by 2 bases and J by 6 bases, 1 base remained unmatched. CDR1 is MNHEY and CDR2 is SVGAGI in the germline V gene. The CDR3 extends over 13 amino acids. CDR3 DNA sequence: TGTGCCAGCAGTTACCGGGACAGGGATGGCTACACCTTC. Translated, it gives CASSYRDRDGYTF.

This clone was observed a few times. This chain connects TRBV5-1 to TRBJ2-2, with 7 bases that match TRBD1. CDR3 length: 17 amino acids. The junction had 6 bases not matched to a gene; V was cut back by 0 bases and J by 1 base. Germline V lookup: CDR1 SGHRS, CDR2 YFSETQ. The CDR3 nucleotides read TGCGCCAGCAGCTTGGGGGCCGGGACAGAGAACACCGGGGAGCTGTTTTTT. Protein product: CASSLGAGTENTGELFF.

A single count supports this clone. The rearrangement joins TRBV9 to TRBJ2-7; 8 bases are shared with TRBD1. Germline V gene sequence: CDR1 SGDLS, CDR2 YYNGEE. V lost 4 bases and J lost 4; bases outside the gene matches: 7. The CDR3 covers 14 residues. The CDR3 sequence: CASSTGQGNYEQYF. CDR3 sequence (DNA): TGTGCCAGCAGCACCGGACAGGGAAATTACGAGCAGTACTTC.

CDR3 nucleotides: TGTGCCAGCTCACTTTCGGGCACAGATACGCAGTATTTT. Translated: CASSLSGTDTQYF. The chain links TRBV18 to TRBJ2-3, with D unresolved. Germline loops: CDR1 KGHSH, CDR2 LQKENI. Trimming pared 4 bases from V and 1 base from J, leaving 6 bases between. The CDR3 has 13 amino acids.